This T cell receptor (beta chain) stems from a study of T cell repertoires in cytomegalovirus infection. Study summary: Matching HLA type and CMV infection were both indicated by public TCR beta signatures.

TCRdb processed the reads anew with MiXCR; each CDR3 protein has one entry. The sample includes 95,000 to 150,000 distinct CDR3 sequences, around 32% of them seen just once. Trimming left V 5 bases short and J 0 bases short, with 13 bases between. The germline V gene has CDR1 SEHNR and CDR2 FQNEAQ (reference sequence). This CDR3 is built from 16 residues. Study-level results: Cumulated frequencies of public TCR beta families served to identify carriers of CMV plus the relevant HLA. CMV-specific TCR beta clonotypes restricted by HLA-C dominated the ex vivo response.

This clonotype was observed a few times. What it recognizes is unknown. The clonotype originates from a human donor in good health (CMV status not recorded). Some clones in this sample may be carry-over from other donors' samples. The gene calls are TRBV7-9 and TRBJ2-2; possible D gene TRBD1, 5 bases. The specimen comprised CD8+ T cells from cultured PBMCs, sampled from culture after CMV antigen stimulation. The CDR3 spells CASSPRTRSNTGELFF. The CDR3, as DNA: TGTGCCAGCAGCCCCCGGACAAGGTCGAACACCGGGGAGCTGTTTTTT.